This paragraph covers one T cell receptor (beta chain) sequence. The antigen is unknown. Germline loops: CDR1 LGHNA, CDR2 YNFKEQ. The CDR3 totals 17 residues. V lost 4 bases to trimming and J lost 3 bases; unmatched junction nucleotides: 8. The data are from a study of OX40 agonist ivuxolimab in advanced cancers. Overall study context: A mean age of around 66 years, range roughly 23 to 85, was recorded, and roughly 80% were male. Overall study findings and caveats: Antigens targeted by the expanded peripheral T cells were not determined. Near-lowest levels of clonal expansion characterized partial responders at 0.1-3.0 mg/kg.

Libraries were prepared by immunoSEQ multiplex PCR; TCRdb keeps only in-frame clonotypes and omits some of them. Of 70,000 to 95,000 clones detected, around 83% appear once; the ten largest clones hold roughly 0.76%. Blood sampling was done at baseline, cycle 4 day 1, and cycle 7 day 1. The sequence was obtained from an adult with an advanced solid tumor such as melanoma, head and neck, liver or kidney cancer. J is TRBJ2-3 and V is TRBV4-2; 12 bases fit TRBD2. The material was CD4+ or CD8+ T cells sorted from blood, obtained in a trial of the OX40 agonist ivuxolimab. The CDR3 DNA follows: TGTGCCAGCAGCCTTGCTCTTGGGACTAGCGGGACAGATACGCAGTATTTT. It translates to CASSLALGTSGTDTQYF.